This T cell receptor beta chain is from a study of cytomegalovirus exposure and HLA in healthy donors. At the level of the study: About 180 million T cells yielded more than 95 million unique TCR beta sequences, as an earlier analysis found. Among the 300 to 500 donors who were genotyped, approximately 76% fell in the genetic ancestry cluster that is associated with self-reported Caucasian donors.

The PCR used 60 Vbeta and 13 Jbeta primers. Generated by immunoSEQ multiplex PCR, the TCRdb table keeps only in-frame clones and is missing some. The ten top clones account for roughly 14%, within a sample of about 92,000 clones. After removal of 5 bases from V and 4 bases from J, the junction contained 3 bases not matched to a gene. This CDR3 comprises 13 residues. The V gene's germline CDR1 is SEHNR and CDR2 FQNEAQ (reference sequence). The TCR was taken from a man in his fifties in good health and CMV-seropositive. The chain is built from TRBV7-9 and TRBJ1-2; 8 bases align to TRBD1. Material: PBMCs. CDR3 sequence reads: CASSLGQGYGYTF. The CDR3 bases are TGTGCCAGCAGCCTCGGACAGGGCTATGGCTACACCTTC. Drawing the rest from reference TRBV7-9 and TRBJ1-2, the complete variable domain is DTGVSQNPRHKITKRGQNVTFRCDPISEHNRLYWYRQTLGQGPEFLTYFQNEAQLEKSRLLSDRFSAERPKGSFSTLEIQRTEQGDSAMYLCASSLGQGYGYTFGSGTRLTVV.